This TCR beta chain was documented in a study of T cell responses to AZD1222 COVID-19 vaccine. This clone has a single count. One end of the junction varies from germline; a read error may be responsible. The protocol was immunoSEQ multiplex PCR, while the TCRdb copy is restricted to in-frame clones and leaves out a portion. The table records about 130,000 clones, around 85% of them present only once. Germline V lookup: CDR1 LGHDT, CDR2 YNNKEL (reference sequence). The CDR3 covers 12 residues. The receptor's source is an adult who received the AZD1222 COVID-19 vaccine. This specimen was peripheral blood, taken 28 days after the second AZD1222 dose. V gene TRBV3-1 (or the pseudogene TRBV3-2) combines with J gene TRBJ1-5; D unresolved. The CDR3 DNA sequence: TGTGCCAGCAGGCAAGGGAATCAGCCCCAGCATTTT. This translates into CASRQGNQPQHF.